This TCR beta chain was sequenced during a study of T cells in Graves' hyperthyroidism and ophthalmopathy. Amplified regions were TCR beta CDR3 sequences from RNA transcripts. TCR CDR3 underwent first-round RT-PCR with the HTBI primer set. TCRdb passed the multiplex PCR reads through MiXCR, listing each CDR3 protein once. Here the sample spans under 350,000 distinct CDR3 sequences, around 13% being singletons. For this clonotype: The antigen remains unidentified.

If no ophthalmopathy progression occurred within 18 months, Graves' hyperthyroidism was stable. The CDR3 runs 18 residues. The V end lost 5 bases, the J end lost 4 bases, and 21 bases lay between the germline ends. Germline V lookup: CDR1 LNHDA, CDR2 SQIVND (reference sequence). Study-wide points: Blood held most thyroid clonotypes expanded above 0.001 frequency. Median prediction lead before ophthalmopathy onset was about 6.3 months with the model.

Sequenced material: blood. The chain uses TRBV19 and TRBJ2-6; D is possibly TRBD2 (7 bases). This receptor was taken from a woman aged 40-49 years with Graves' hyperthyroidism. The DNA of the CDR3 is TGTGCCAGTAGTCCTACAGGCGGGGGCGGTCGAGGGGCCAACGTCCTGACTTTC. Its protein is CASSPTGGGGRGANVLTF.